This record covers a single T cell receptor (beta chain). Its binding antigen is unknown. No much larger clone is present one base from it, and per-base qualities are unavailable. This sample is drawn from a study of shared clonotypes between healthy human individuals (TCRdb year 2020). General notes on the study: The cohort comprised a couple of women and a few men aged 18 to 49 years. For each donor, three plates each were used for CD4 naive and CD4 memory, two plates were used for CD8 naive, and one plate was used for CD8 memory. To estimate repertoire size and how much clonotypes are shared between individuals, the study performed deep sequencing of blood TCR repertoires from five healthy adults. Libraries were prepared and TCR repertoires were sequenced by different laboratories using diverse techniques, in order to increase sequencing depth and limit assay-specific biases. Leukapheresis yielded between about 0.94 and 9 billion PBMCs per donor. The study at large found these results: Approximately 5% of naive CD4, 3.5% of naive CD8, roughly 2.4% of memory CD4, and around 0.42% of memory CD8 clonotypes were shared across several donors. Incomplete sequencing was indicated by rarefaction of sorted-subset datasets, despite the large sequencing depth. Sampling was restricted to blood, and TCR repertoires in tissues likely differ from the TCR repertoires found in blood. The small number of donors limited the genetic and exposure-history diversity represented. Naive subsets generally had larger estimated clonotype richness than memory subsets. Compared with non-shared clonotypes, the clonotypes found in all four sorted-subset donors had higher generation probabilities. Pairwise subsampling indicated that sequencing depth was expected to affect the degree of clonotype sharing among donors.

CDR1 and CDR2, looked up from the germline V gene, are SGHAT and FQNNGV. Inclusive of the bounding cysteine and phenylalanine, the CDR3 is 15 residues long. Of the read, only the CDR3 DNA is kept; its 45 bases are in frame from base 1. The junction shows trimming of 1 base on V and 2 bases on J, and the gene matches do not reach 2 bases of it. The donors were healthy, HIV-negative adults who had no recently reported acute infections or vaccinations. Every donor was a Caucasian adult living in Nashville, Tennessee, USA. Magnetic negative selection was used to enrich CD4+ T cells, after which naive cells were positively selected on CD45RA and the negative fraction became the memory subset. Blood was obtained by leukapheresis, after which PBMCs were separated by Ficoll-Histopaque density gradient centrifugation and cryopreserved in liquid nitrogen vapor phase. Analytical flow cytometry was used to check the purity and quantity of each magnetically sorted T cell population. Each sorted fraction had its genomic DNA isolated and then quantified by UV absorbance on a Nanodrop 2000c.

TCR CDR3 regions were amplified from genomic DNA by multiplex PCR using the deep immunoSEQ assay. Extracted genomic DNA from each cell subset was spread evenly across all wells of several immunoSEQ 96-well plates, with each plate serving as a replicate. Each replicate PCR for sorted subsets received approximately 200 ng genomic DNA, equal to some 32,000 T cell genomes. Purified libraries were measured with a Qubit 3.0 fluorometer, size-checked on a Bioanalyzer 2100, and measured again with the KAPA Library Quantification kit. Every immunoSEQ 96-well plate was sequenced on a separate single-read 150-cycle Illumina NextSeq 550 flow cell. Per the authors' processing: Because only junctional sequences without quality scores were contained in the immunoSEQ output, filtering matching that applied to full-length reads could not be performed. Sequences were annotated with PyIR, a Python wrapper for IgBLAST v1.9, using IMGT germline references to assign V/J genes and CDR3. Reads were filtered out if the reads had weak V/J assignments (E-value above 1e-6), no CDR3, stop codons, out-of-frame junctions, or ambiguous translated residues. V3J clonotypes were defined by identical inferred V gene, J gene, and CDR3 amino acid sequence. The percentage overlap between two repertoires was calculated by dividing the number of shared unique clonotypes by the size of the smaller repertoire. Three approaches were used to assess repertoire richness: RTK rarefaction, the Chao1 estimator, and Recon v2.1 estimates of unobserved clonotypes. Generation probabilities were computed with OLGA for all TCRbeta clonotypes obtained by the gDNA method from four donors. Sourced from immuneACCESS, this table was stored by TCRdb with only in-frame sequences that have V and J called. A share of the clones is absent; for the studies checked, an unresolved V gene accounts for under half, and the remainder has no known explanation. That table furnishes V, J and clone size, whereas the DNA furnished D and trimming. The sample records about 1.5 million clones, approximately 98% of which are singletons. Clones ranked in the top ten supply 0.4% to 0.55% of the sample.

This TCR was sampled from a man under 40 in good health. The chain was built from TRBV11-2 and TRBJ2-7; 10 bases in between match TRBD1. The sample was naive CD4+ T cells sorted from blood. Read against the paper, the sample's cell subset or site label means: CD45RA+ positively selected. The CDR3 has the sequence CASSLAGTGAYEQYF. In nucleotides, the sequence is TGTGCCAGCAGCTTAGCCGGGACAGGGGCCTACGAGCAGTACTTC.